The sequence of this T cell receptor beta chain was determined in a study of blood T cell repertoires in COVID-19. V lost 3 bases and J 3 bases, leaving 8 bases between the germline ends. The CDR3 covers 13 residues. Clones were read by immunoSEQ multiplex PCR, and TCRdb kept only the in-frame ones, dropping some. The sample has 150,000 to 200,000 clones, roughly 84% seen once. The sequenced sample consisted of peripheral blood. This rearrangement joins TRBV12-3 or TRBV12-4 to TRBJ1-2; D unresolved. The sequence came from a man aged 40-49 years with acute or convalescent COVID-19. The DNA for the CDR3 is TGTGCCAGCAGTTTTAAGAGTGACTATGGCTACACCTTC. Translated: CASSFKSDYGYTF.